This TCR beta chain was identified in a study of patients and donors after allogeneic stem cell transplantation. TCRdb processed the RT-PCR reads anew with MiXCR; each CDR3 protein has one entry. The sample has tens of thousands of distinct CDR3 sequences, under 50% seen once. There are a few counts of this clonotype. This clonotype was sampled from a human donor who was either an allogeneic HSCT recipient or a stem cell or donor lymphocyte infusion donor (not recorded which). It is not recorded whose cells these are; they may come from a transplant donor. The sequencing sample was made of blood, either unsorted or a sorted T cell fraction (not recorded which).

The CDR3 spells CASSSLDRELQPQHF. Written as DNA, the CDR3 is TGTGCCAGCAGTTCCCTCGACAGGGAGTTACAGCCCCAGCATTTT. The chain couples TRBV28 to TRBJ1-5; TRBD1 aligns across 7 bases. Trimming cost V 4 bases and J 7 bases; bases outside gene matches: 10. CDR1 and CDR2 from the germline V gene are MDHEN and SYDVKM. CDR3 length: 15 amino acids.